The source of this T cell receptor (beta chain) is a study of T-cell reconstitution after alpha-beta-depleted transplantation in children. A TCRbeta library incorporating unique molecular identifiers was prepared. TCRdb reanalysed the PCR reads using MiXCR and keeps one entry per CDR3 protein. This sample yields 77,000 or so distinct CDR3 sequences, of which around 18% are seen a single time; 45% to 55% belongs to the top ten. This clonotype was seen a few times. Its cognate antigen is unknown. The study, taken as a whole, reports: TCRbeta diversity was high at day 60 in some patients (a result of surviving recipient T cells and thymic progenitors). One year post-transplant, T-cell counts and diversity were largely derived from T cells produced anew. The origin of alpha-beta T cells about two months after transplant was reportedly several hundred expanded graft clones.

Looked up from germline, CDR1 is DFQATT and CDR2 is SNEGSKA (reference sequence). V lost 3 bases and J 2 bases, leaving 7 bases between the germline ends. This CDR3 spans 12 amino acids. The material was PBMCs, mostly from graft donor cells, obtained 360 days after TCRalphabeta/CD19-depleted stem cell transplant. This sequence joins TRBV20-1 and TRBJ1-2; maybe TRBD1 (5 bases). The origin of this receptor is a male patient aged 2 to 9 who had a stem cell transplant for acute lymphoblastic leukemia, so the T cells may come from the graft donor. DNA for the CDR3: TGCAGTGCTAGGACAGAGAACTATGGCTACACCTTC. This translates into CSARTENYGYTF.